This T cell receptor beta chain was recorded in a study of T cell responses to AZD1222 COVID-19 vaccine. As for this clone: Its specificity is unknown.

Findings and limits, study-wide: There were mostly white British donors and more females than males, and clonal diversity was possibly underestimated. A rise in Spike-specific TCR breadth and depth followed two AZD1222 doses. Repertoire collection took place solely once the T cell response had peaked.

Using immunoSEQ multiplex PCR, the repertoire was profiled, and TCRdb retains in-frame clones only, with some absent. The profile covers about 130,000 clones, with just over 90% appearing a single time and about 2.1% taken by the ten largest. Source: peripheral blood, taken on day 0 of AZD1222 vaccination. The TCR comes from an adult in good health.

The CDR3 spells CASSRGMNQPQHF. The CDR3 nucleotides read TGTGCCAGCAGCCGGGGGATGAATCAGCCCCAGCATTTT. V is TRBV9 and J is TRBJ1-5; D is perhaps TRBD1 (5 bases). The V gene's germline CDR1 is SGDLS and CDR2 YYNGEE. Trimming shortened V by 4 bases and J by 4 bases, and 9 bases separated the two germline ends. The CDR3 is 13 residues long.